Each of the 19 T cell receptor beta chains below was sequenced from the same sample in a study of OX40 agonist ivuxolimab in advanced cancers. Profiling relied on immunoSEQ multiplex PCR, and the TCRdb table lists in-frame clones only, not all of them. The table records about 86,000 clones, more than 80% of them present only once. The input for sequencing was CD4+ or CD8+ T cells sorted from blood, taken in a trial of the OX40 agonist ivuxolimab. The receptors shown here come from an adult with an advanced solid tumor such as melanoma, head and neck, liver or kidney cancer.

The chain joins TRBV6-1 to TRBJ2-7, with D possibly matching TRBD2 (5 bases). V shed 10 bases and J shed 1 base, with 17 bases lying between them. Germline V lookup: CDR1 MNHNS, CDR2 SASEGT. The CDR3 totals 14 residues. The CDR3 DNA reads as TGTGCCACCGCGCGCGGGCTGATGTCCTACGAGCAGTACTTC. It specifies CATARGLMSYEQYF.

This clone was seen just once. This CDR3 reads CASRPSGLSSYNEQFF. For the CDR3, the DNA is TGTGCCAGCAGACCTAGCGGGCTGAGCTCCTACAATGAGCAGTTCTTC. The genes are TRBV6-6 and TRBJ2-1; TRBD2 agrees at 8 bases. V was pared by 6 bases and J by 0 bases, with 7 bases of the junction left unmatched. The CDR3 has 16 amino acids. Germline V lookup: CDR1 MNHNY, CDR2 SVGAGI (reference sequence).

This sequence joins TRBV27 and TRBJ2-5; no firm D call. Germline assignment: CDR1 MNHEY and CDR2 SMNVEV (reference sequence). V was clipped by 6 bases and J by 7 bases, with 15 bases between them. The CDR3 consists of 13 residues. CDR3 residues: CASRETGSGTQYF. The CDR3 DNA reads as TGTGCCAGCAGGGAGACTGGATCTGGGACCCAGTACTTC.

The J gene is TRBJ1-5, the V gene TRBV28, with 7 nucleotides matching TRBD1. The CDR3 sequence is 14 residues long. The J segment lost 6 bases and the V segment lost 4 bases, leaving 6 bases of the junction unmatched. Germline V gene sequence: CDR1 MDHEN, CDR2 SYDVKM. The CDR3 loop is CASSSGGGSQPQHF. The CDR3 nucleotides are TGTGCCAGCAGTTCGGGAGGGGGCAGTCAGCCCCAGCATTTT.

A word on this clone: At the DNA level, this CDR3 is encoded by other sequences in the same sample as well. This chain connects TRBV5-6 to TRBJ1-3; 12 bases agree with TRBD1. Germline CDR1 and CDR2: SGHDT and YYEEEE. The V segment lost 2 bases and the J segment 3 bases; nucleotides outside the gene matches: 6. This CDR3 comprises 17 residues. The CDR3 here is CASSFTGQGAFGNTIYF. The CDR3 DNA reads TGTGCCAGCAGCTTCACGGGACAGGGGGCATTTGGAAACACCATATATTTT.

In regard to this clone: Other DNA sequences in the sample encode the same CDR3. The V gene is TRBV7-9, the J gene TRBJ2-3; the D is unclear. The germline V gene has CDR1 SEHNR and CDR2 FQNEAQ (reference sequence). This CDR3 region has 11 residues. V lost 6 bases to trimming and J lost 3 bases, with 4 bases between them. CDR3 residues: CASSLTDTQYF. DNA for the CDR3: TGTGCCAGCAGTCTTACAGATACGCAGTATTTT.

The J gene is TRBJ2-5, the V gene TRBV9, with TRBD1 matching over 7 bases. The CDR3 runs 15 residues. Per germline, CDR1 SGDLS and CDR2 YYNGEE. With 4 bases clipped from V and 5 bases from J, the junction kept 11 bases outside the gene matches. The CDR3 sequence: CASSIGTASGETQYF. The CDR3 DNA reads TGTGCCAGCAGCATAGGGACAGCCTCCGGGGAGACCCAGTACTTC.

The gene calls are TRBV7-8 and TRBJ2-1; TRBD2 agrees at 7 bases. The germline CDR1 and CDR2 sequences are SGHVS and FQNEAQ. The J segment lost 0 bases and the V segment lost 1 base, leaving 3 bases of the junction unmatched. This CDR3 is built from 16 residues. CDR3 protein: CASSLVAGSSYNEQFF. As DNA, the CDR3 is TGTGCCAGCAGCTTAGTAGCGGGTAGCTCCTACAATGAGCAGTTCTTC. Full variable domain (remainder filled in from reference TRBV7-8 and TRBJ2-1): GAGVSQSPRYKVAKRGQDVALRCDPISGHVSLFWYQQALGQGPEFLTYFQNEAQLDKSGLPSDRFFAERPEGSVSTLKIQRTQQEDSAVYLCASSLVAGSSYNEQFFGPGTRLTVL.

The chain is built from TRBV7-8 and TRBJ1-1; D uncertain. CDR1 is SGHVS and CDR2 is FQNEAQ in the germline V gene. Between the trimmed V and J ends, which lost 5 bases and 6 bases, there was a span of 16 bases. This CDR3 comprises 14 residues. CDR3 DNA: TGTGCCAGCAGCCCCCGGTCTAGGCCAGCTGAAGCTTTCTTT. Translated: CASSPRSRPAEAFF.

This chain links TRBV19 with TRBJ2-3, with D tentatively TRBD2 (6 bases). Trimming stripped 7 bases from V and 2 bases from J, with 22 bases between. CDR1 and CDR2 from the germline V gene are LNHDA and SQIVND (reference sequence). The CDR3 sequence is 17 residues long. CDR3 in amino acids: CASTTGLSPTYTDTQYF. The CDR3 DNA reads TGTGCCAGTACTACGGGACTTTCCCCGACCTACACAGATACGCAGTATTTT.

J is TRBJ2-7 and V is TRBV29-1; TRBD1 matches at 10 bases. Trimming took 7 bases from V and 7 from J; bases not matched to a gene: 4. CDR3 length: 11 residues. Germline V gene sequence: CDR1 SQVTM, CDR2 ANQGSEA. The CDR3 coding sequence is TGCAGCGCCGACAGGGGGCAAGAGCAGTACTTC. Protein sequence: CSADRGQEQYF.

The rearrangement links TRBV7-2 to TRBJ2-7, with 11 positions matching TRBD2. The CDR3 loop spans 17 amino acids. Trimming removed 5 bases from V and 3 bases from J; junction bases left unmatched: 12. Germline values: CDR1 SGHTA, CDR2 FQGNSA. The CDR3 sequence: CASSPHYSGRAYYEQYF. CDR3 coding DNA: TGTGCCAGCAGCCCCCACTATAGCGGGAGGGCCTACTACGAGCAGTACTTC.

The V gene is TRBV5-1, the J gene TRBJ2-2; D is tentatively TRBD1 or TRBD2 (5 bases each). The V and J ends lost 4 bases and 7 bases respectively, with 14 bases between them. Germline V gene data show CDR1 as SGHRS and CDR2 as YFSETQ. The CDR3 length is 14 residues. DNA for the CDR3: TGCGCCAGCAGCCCACTATCGGGGCTCGGGGAGCTGTTTTTT. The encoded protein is CASSPLSGLGELFF.

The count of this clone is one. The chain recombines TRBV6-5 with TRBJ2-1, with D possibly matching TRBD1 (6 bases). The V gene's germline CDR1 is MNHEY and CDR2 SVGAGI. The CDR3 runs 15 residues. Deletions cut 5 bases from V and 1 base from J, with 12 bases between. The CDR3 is CASSGTLRSYNEQFF. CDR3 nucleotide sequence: TGTGCCAGCAGTGGGACACTCCGTTCCTACAATGAGCAGTTCTTC.

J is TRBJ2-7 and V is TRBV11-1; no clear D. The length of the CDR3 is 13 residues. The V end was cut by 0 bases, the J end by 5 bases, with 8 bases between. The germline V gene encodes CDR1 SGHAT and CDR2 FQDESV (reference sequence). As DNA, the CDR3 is TGTGCCAGCAGCTTAGCCGCAACAAACGAGCAGTACTTC. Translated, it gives CASSLAATNEQYF.

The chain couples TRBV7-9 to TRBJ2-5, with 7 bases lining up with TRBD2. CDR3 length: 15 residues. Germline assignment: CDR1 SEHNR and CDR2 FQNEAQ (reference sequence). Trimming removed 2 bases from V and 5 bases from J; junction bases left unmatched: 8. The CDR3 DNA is TGTGCCAGCAGCTTAAGGGAGGGCAGGGTGGAGACCCAGTACTTC. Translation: CASSLREGRVETQYF.

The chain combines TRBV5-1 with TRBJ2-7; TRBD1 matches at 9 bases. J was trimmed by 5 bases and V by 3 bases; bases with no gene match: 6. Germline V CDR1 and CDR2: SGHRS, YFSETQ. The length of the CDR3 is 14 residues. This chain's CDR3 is CASSSTGGFDEQYF. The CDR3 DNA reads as TGCGCCAGCAGCTCGACAGGGGGTTTCGACGAGCAGTACTTC.

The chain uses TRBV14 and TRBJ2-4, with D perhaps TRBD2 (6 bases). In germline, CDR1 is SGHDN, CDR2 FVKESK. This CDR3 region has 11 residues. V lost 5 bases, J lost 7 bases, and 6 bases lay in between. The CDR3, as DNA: TGTGCCAGCAGCGGGGGGAACATTCAGTACTTC. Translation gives CASSGGNIQYF.

Written as DNA, the CDR3 is TGTGCCAGCAGCTTACGCAGGGATTACGGAAACACCATATATTTT. Its translation is CASSLRRDYGNTIYF. This chain links TRBV7-9 with TRBJ1-3; D perhaps matches TRBD1 (5 bases). Deletions cut 2 bases from V and 4 bases from J, with 12 bases between. From germline, CDR1 is SEHNR and CDR2 FQNEAQ (reference sequence). The CDR3 contains 15 residues.